This paragraph reports one T cell receptor (beta chain). This clonotype was seen a few times. It lacks a known antigen. Per-base quality was not reported, and no clone a single base away is much larger than it. Per the germline V gene, SGHTA is the CDR1 and FQGNSA is the CDR2. The CDR3 runs 14 residues from the cysteine to the phenylalanine. Only the CDR3 portion is preserved as DNA: 42 bases, with reading frame beginning at the first base. A distance of 9 bases separates the germline ends of V and J, which lose 4 bases and 0 bases respectively. The sequencer was an Illumina MiSeq. The public reads were run again by TCRdb, first through fastp at Q25 and then through MiXCR, and only productive beta chains were kept. Rows matching on CDR3 protein sequence are summarized as one entry with the most common DNA and genes. This sample comprises over 10,000 distinct CDR3 sequences, roughly 18% of them detected only once. The ten largest clones take up approximately 2% of the sample.

The data were taken from a study of liver allograft versus peripheral blood T cells (TCRdb year 2020). In the study overall: The study compared the T cell receptor repertoires present in transplanted livers with the repertoires present in the peripheral blood of liver transplant recipients. Overall study results and their limits: According to the report, the T cell receptor repertoires detected in peripheral blood were different from the repertoires found inside liver allografts.

The chain is encoded by TRBV7-2 joined to TRBJ1-1; 6 matching bases give a weak D call of TRBD1. The TCR was taken from a human patient who had a liver transplant. Following a transplant, a fraction of the T cells may be traceable to the graft donor. The base sequence is TGTGCCAGCAGCTACAGGGCCATGAACACTGAAGCTTTCTTT. Protein translation: CASSYRAMNTEAFF.